The 18 T cell receptor beta chains listed next were all sequenced from one sample in a study of vaccination and CD4 T cells after COVID-19. Sample time point: late sampling 161 to 241 days after vaccination in three convalescent patients. The treatment is: roughly 10-day PBMC culture with coronavirus spike peptide pools or control peptides (ViraFEST assay). No antigens are known for them. The Oncomine TCR Beta short-read assay generated sequence data from the DNA of cultured CD4+ T cells. TCRdb reanalysed the PCR reads using MiXCR and keeps one entry per CDR3 protein. The sample yields tens of thousands of distinct CDR3 sequences, 30% to 35% seen once. The specimen was CD4+ T cells from blood, cultured in vitro, collected about 7 months after SARS-CoV-2 vaccination. The receptors derive from a human donor who had recovered from COVID-19.

This clonotype was found a few times. The V and J genes are TRBV28 and TRBJ2-7, with D perhaps matching TRBD1 (6 bases). There are 16 residues in the CDR3. Germline CDR1 reads MDHEN; CDR2 reads SYDVKM. The ends were cut back, 6 bases at V and 3 bases at J, with 21 bases in the middle. The chain's CDR3 is CASSVRMGHPIYEQYF. The CDR3 bases are TGTGCCAGCAGCGTCCGCATGGGACACCCAATCTACGAGCAGTACTTC.

V is TRBV5-4 and J is TRBJ2-5, with a possible D match to TRBD1 (5 bases). CDR1 is SGHNT and CDR2 is YYREEE in the germline V gene (reference sequence). With 1 base removed from V and 2 bases from J, the gap between germline ends came to 9 bases. CDR3 length: 14 amino acids. Here the CDR3 reads CASSLRSGQETQYF. The CDR3 DNA is TGTGCCAGCAGCTTGCGGTCAGGGCAAGAGACCCAGTACTTC.

The V gene is TRBV18, the J gene TRBJ2-5, with unresolved D. CDR1 is KGHSH, CDR2 LQKENI, per germline. Trimming removed 0 bases from V and 4 bases from J, with 15 bases in between. The CDR3 totals 16 residues. As DNA, the CDR3 is TGTGCCAGCTCACCACCGAACAGCCTGGGGTCAGAGACCCAGTACTTC. Protein sequence: CASSPPNSLGSETQYF.

The chain links TRBV6-4 to TRBJ1-2; D gene ambiguous. V was trimmed by 8 bases and J by 9 bases, leaving 22 bases between them. This CDR3 is built from 14 residues. CDR1 and CDR2 (germline): MRHNA, SNTAGT. The CDR3 spells CASLPPPNVIRYTF. Written as DNA, the CDR3 is TGTGCCAGCCTTCCCCCCCCAAATGTGATTCGCTACACCTTC.

This clonotype appeared a few times. The chain has TRBV28 and TRBJ2-7; TRBD2 matches at 8 bases. V lost 8 bases to trimming and J lost 2 bases; unmatched junction nucleotides: 11. Per the germline V gene, CDR1 is MDHEN and CDR2 is SYDVKM. CDR3 size: 15 residues. The DNA of the CDR3 is TGTGCCAGCGGGCCTAGGGGACTAGGGGCCTACGAGCAGTACTTC. Translated, it gives CASGPRGLGAYEQYF.

This clonotype was seen a few times. V is TRBV7-2 and J is TRBJ2-5, with 7 bases fitting TRBD2. In germline, CDR1 is SGHTA, CDR2 FQGNSA. The CDR3 length is 15 residues. J gave up 0 bases and V 5 bases, and 6 bases lay outside the gene matches. CDR3 nucleotides: TGTGCCAGCAGCCCCGGGACTATCTACCAAGAGACCCAGTACTTC. Its translation is CASSPGTIYQETQYF.

In its sample, this clonotype was seen once. This CDR3 is CASTRDSNSYEQYF. The CDR3 DNA reads as TGTGCCAGCACTCGGGACTCGAACTCCTACGAGCAGTACTTC. The rearrangement joins TRBV6-2 or TRBV6-3 to TRBJ2-7; weak D call: TRBD2 (6 bases). V lost 7 bases, J lost 0 bases, and 13 bases lay in between. The CDR3 has 14 amino acids. The germline CDR1 and CDR2 sequences are MNHEY and SVGEGT.

This clonotype came up a few times. The chain employs TRBV20-1 and TRBJ2-5, with unresolved D. The CDR3 totals 13 residues. Germline lookup yields CDR1 DFQATT and CDR2 SNEGSKA (reference sequence). V gave up 2 bases and J gave up 1 base, with 8 bases separating them. CDR3 nucleotide sequence: TGCAGTGCTAGACCCATCGTCCAAGAGACCCAGTACTTC. Amino acids: CSARPIVQETQYF.

This clonotype was detected only once. This chain uses TRBV6-2 or TRBV6-3 with TRBJ1-5, with 8 bases identical to TRBD1. V lost 7 bases, J lost 5 bases, and 7 bases stayed unmatched. There are 14 residues in the CDR3. Germline values: CDR1 MNHEY, CDR2 SVGEGT. The DNA for the CDR3 is TGTGCCAGCATCCCGGACAGGGACTATCAGCCCCAGCATTTT. This codes for CASIPDRDYQPQHF.

The chain combines TRBV5-4 with TRBJ1-2; 7 positions agree with TRBD1. Germline trimming cut 4 bases from V and 2 bases from J; bases unmatched to any gene: 5. CDR1 and CDR2 from the germline V gene are SGHNT and YYREEE (reference sequence). This CDR3 comprises 14 residues. DNA for the CDR3: TGTGCCAGCAGCGGGGGGGGACAGAACTATGGCTACACCTTC. Protein: CASSGGGQNYGYTF.

This chain joins TRBV29-1 and TRBJ1-2; D might be TRBD1 (6 bases). The CDR3 sequence is 13 residues long. Per the germline V gene, CDR1 is SQVTM and CDR2 is ANQGSEA. With 7 bases removed from V and 3 bases from J, the gap between germline ends came to 15 bases. The CDR3 sequence is CSGGGGGHYGYTF. For the CDR3, the DNA is TGCAGCGGGGGGGGAGGGGGGCACTATGGCTACACCTTC.

This clonotype was detected a few times. V usage is TRBV20-1 and J usage is TRBJ1-2, with a weak D call TRBD1 (5 bases). Germline V gene sequence: CDR1 DFQATT, CDR2 SNEGSKA (reference sequence). V lost 3 bases, J lost 8 bases, and 19 bases lay in between. The CDR3 is made up of 14 amino acids. CDR3 residues: CSASRDAGGDGYTF. The CDR3 region has the DNA TGCAGTGCTAGCCGGGACGCCGGAGGAGACGGCTACACCTTC.

There are a few counts of this clonotype. This chain uses TRBV7-8 with TRBJ2-5; D ambiguous. This CDR3 region has 13 residues. Per the germline V gene, CDR1 is SGHVS and CDR2 is FQNEAQ. V was pared by 6 bases and J by 2 bases, with 10 bases between. CDR3 in DNA: TGTGCCAGCAGTTCAATGGTTCAAGAGACCCAGTACTTC. The encoded protein is CASSSMVQETQYF.

The chain has TRBV7-2 and TRBJ2-3, with D possibly called TRBD1 or TRBD2 (5 bases each). Germline lookup yields CDR1 SGHTA and CDR2 FQGNSA. V gave up 2 bases and J gave up 6 bases, with 27 bases separating them. The CDR3 is 19 amino acids. The DNA for the CDR3 is TGTGCCAGCAGCTTAATGGGACCGGGACGGCGTAAGAACGCCGATACGCAGTATTTT. This encodes CASSLMGPGRRKNADTQYF.

By share of the sample, this clonotype is medium-sized. The gene calls are TRBV6-4 and TRBJ2-3; 7 bases align to TRBD2. This CDR3 has 13 residues. Looked up from germline, CDR1 is MRHNA and CDR2 is SNTAGT. J was trimmed by 3 bases and V by 3 bases; bases with no gene match: 0. CDR3 in DNA: TGTGCCAGCAGTGAGCGGGAGACAGATACGCAGTATTTT. Translating gives CASSERETDTQYF.

The chain links TRBV6-1 to TRBJ2-5; 8 nucleotides align to TRBD1. This CDR3 comprises 13 residues. Germline CDR1 reads MNHNS; CDR2 reads SASEGT. Trimming took 4 bases from V and 5 from J; bases not matched to a gene: 3. The chain's CDR3 is CASSGTGLETQYF. The CDR3 DNA reads as TGTGCCAGCAGTGGGACAGGGCTTGAGACCCAGTACTTC.

This clonotype was observed once. V and J are TRBV6-1 and TRBJ1-2, with TRBD1 identical over 12 bases. The junction had 12 bases not matched to a gene; V was cut back by 5 bases and J by 5 bases. This CDR3 comprises 17 residues. In germline, CDR1 is MNHNS, CDR2 SASEGT. CDR3 nucleotides: TGTGCCAGCAGTAACCGGGACAGGGGGCAATCTGGGTATGGCTACACCTTC. Translating it yields CASSNRDRGQSGYGYTF.

This clonotype is labeled medium-sized. The V gene is TRBV20-1, the J gene TRBJ1-5, with D perhaps matching TRBD1 (6 bases). CDR1 is DFQATT and CDR2 is SNEGSKA in the germline V gene (reference sequence). Trimming left V 7 bases short and J 1 base short, with 14 bases between. The CDR3 runs 14 residues. The DNA for the CDR3 is TGCAGTGGTTTGACAGGAGTCAGCAATCAGCCCCAGCATTTT. Residues: CSGLTGVSNQPQHF.